This entry is about one T cell receptor (beta chain). This clone's antigen is unknown. Per-base qualities were not stored, and no clone one base away is much larger. Libraries were built with the immunoSEQ multiplex PCR assay. A mixture of 60 forward primers for TCR Vbeta segments and 13 reverse primers for TCR Jbeta segments was used in the multiplex PCR. Amplification of the CDR3 region of rearranged TCR beta genes was performed with a multiplex PCR assay on genomic DNA. Amplified TCR beta libraries were sequenced as 87-base-pair reads on the Illumina HiSeq System. The authors' pipeline ran thus. A later analysis counted tens of millions of unique TCR beta chains across the 700 or so repertoires, and around 9.9 million of these chains were shared by at least two donors. Raw reads were error-corrected and collapsed into unique sequences by a nearest-neighbor algorithm in which closely related sequences were merged to remove PCR and sequencing errors. CDR3 sequences were aligned to IMGT reference sequences to assign V, D and J gene segments. Each retained sequence needed at least a six-nucleotide match to both a V gene segment and a J gene segment. Rearrangements were called productive when the CDR3 lacked stop codons and stayed in frame with V and J; all others were non-productive. Following IMGT convention, CDR3 was defined as the stretch from the second conserved V-encoded cysteine to the conserved J-encoded phenylalanine. In an earlier analysis of approximately 500 of the donors, sequences lacking an unambiguous match to a single V gene segment were excluded. In an earlier analysis of approximately 550 of the donors, V segments were called functional above 56.7% productive rearrangements and were called segregating when the between-donor standard deviation exceeded 5%. To diagnose cytomegalovirus status from the catalog of TCR beta chain sequences, a statistical classification framework was built. A later analysis assigned V and J genes by comparing TCR nucleotide sequences with IMGT/GENE-DB human TR gene sequences. In a later analysis, CDR3 sequences and most-parsimonious VDJ recombination scenarios were assigned using the TCRdist pipeline. In a later analysis, every TCR beta chain was defined by the combination of its CDR3 amino acid sequence and its V-gene family, and reads without a unique V-gene family were dropped. A later analysis removed 500 to 650 highly shared, low-generation-probability nucleotide sequences to deal with suspected cross-contamination and a sequencing artifact. In a later analysis, a clonal expansion index was calculated for each public chain from normalized within-repertoire ranks of inferred template counts. Generation probabilities in a later analysis came from a VDJ recombination model fitted to out-of-frame rearrangements, and those results were checked against IGoR. Hypergeometric tests were used in a later analysis to score TCR-TCR, TCR-HLA and TCR-CMV co-occurrence, with a repertoire-size bias correction applied to the TCR pairs. In a later analysis, false discovery rates were estimated by permuting HLA or CMV assignments 20 times. A later analysis grouped co-occurring TCRs with DBSCAN, adding TCRdist sequence similarity when clustering within HLA-allele-positive subsets. Repertoires with fewer than 30,000 or more than 120,000 public chains, plus five repertoires with anomalous nucleotide sharing, were excluded from co-occurrence clustering. Held by TCRdb, this immuneACCESS table contains in-frame sequences only and omits some clones. Under half of the omission traces to an unresolved V gene where checked; the cause of the rest is unknown. The DNA was the basis for D and trimming; V, J and clone size are from that table. The sample data list 90,000 to 110,000 clones, and 73% of these were observed just once. The ten most abundant clones make up around 8.1% of the sample.

In total, roughly 710 healthy bone marrow donors made up the cohort. All cohort members were sampled while nominally healthy, although unrecorded immune exposures were likely present. The donor was CMV seronegative and was included in the group of over 300 seronegative cohort members. Each donor provided a peripheral blood sample, and peripheral blood mononuclear cells were used for TCR beta sequencing. Genomic DNA was extracted from the blood cell samples with the Qiagen DNeasy Blood Extraction Kit. This entry belongs to a study of cytomegalovirus exposure and HLA in healthy donors (dated by TCRdb to about 2017). About the study as a whole: An earlier analysis of 587 of the donors reported 250 to 350 Gb of sequence data and 117 million unique TCR beta sequences from 150 million to 200 million T cells. An early release covering around 630 HLA-typed donors comprised about 300 gigabases of sequencing data and tens of millions of unique TCR sequences. The genetic ancestry cluster associated with self-reported Caucasian donors included about four fifths of the 398 genotyped donors. The aim of the study was to test whether cataloging public T cell receptors could identify signatures of past pathogen exposure. The study profiled the T cell repertoires of under 700 subjects by immunosequencing and related them to cytomegalovirus serostatus. Besides the first cohort of around 700 subjects, a separate validation cohort made up of over 95 different subjects was used. To predict cytomegalovirus infection status, the study brought together high-throughput TCR immunosequencing, statistical association of individual TCRs with disease status, and machine learning. To study patterns of TCR occurrence, a later analysis re-analyzed previously published TCR beta repertoires from several hundred donors and added high-resolution HLA genotyping. Rather than using new phenotypic data, the later analysis identified candidate immune exposures from TCR beta sequences and from how often those sequences occurred across donors. An earlier analysis of nearly 600 of the donors applied high-throughput TCR beta sequencing to assess whether each TCR beta V gene segment acted as functional or pseudogenic. Donor age, sex, ethnicity and CMV serostatus were collected together with the repertoire data. A later genetic analysis took genome-wide SNP genotypes for about 65% of the roughly 670 donors and used that subset as a discovery cohort. Every discovery cohort repertoire had been produced on one sequencing platform. HLA typing included class I and class II loci at four-digit resolution. Typing coverage differed by locus: A, B, C, DRB1 and DQB1 were typed in about 629-630 donors, DQA1 in 500 to 550, DPA1 in 600 to 610, and DPB1 in roughly 470. Roughly five DR-DQ haplotypes were treated as single units for association and clustering because of strong linkage in the cohort. On average, approximately 250,000 unique TCR beta nucleotide sequences were sequenced per donor among 398 genotyped donors of the cohort, with roughly 18% of those sequences being non-productive.

Results the study describes overall, beyond this receptor: A later genetic analysis reported fewer N-insertions in productive TCRs among donors in an Asian-associated ancestry cluster than the roughly 700-donor mean. A further reported finding was that TCR beta sequences accurately predicted the HLA-A and HLA-B alleles for most subjects in the first cohort. In an earlier analysis of 500 to 650 of the donors, most TCR beta V segments appeared in productive rearrangements about 87% or about 30% of the time, broadly matching IMGT annotations. According to a later analysis, most CMV-associated TCR beta chains appeared to be HLA-restricted, and the HLA associations seemed to be driven largely by CMV exposure. Because counts were too low, roughly 17 rarely observed V segments, including chromosome 9 orphons, were left out of the earlier analysis of over 550 of the donors. Assigning TCR associations to individual alleles was difficult when HLA alleles, especially DR and DQ, strongly co-occurred. Linkage disequilibrium might explain the correlated functional status among segregating V segments, but an unknown experimental factor could not be excluded. Most TCR sequences were observed very rarely across donors, whereas some public TCRs were present in many individuals. Immune exposure information for the cohort was limited to CMV serostatus. The study gave a list of 150 to 200 TCR beta chains associated with cytomegalovirus. In a later analysis, several top co-occurrence clusters were reported to appear linked to parvovirus B19, influenza, CMV and Epstein-Barr virus. In vitro tests confirmed that three of the cytomegalovirus-associated TCR beta chains recognize cytomegalovirus antigens. The authors suggested that the approach could potentially be generalized to other disease states and immunological phenotypes. Because HLA typing was missing for some donors at each locus, association tests included only the typed subset. The classifier was reported to diagnose cytomegalovirus status with high specificity and sensitivity in both the original and validation cohorts. A cluster of highly shared sequence variants was judged likely to represent a technical artifact of the sequencing pipeline. In a later analysis, HLA-associated TCR beta chains showed more clonal expansion and lower generation probabilities than non-associated chains that were equally common. The cohort was sequenced for TCR beta chains only, and without alpha or paired-chain data the features that could be detected were limited. The 87-base-pair reads could not distinguish some IMGT-functional V segments, including TRBV6-2 and TRBV6-3, so those segments were excluded. In a later analysis, the rate of TCR association differed among HLA loci, with DRB1 alleles having the most associated TCRs and HLA-C alleles having the fewest. Presence/absence analyses assumed roughly uniform sequencing depth across donors, an assumption that may not hold. In a later analysis, some 18,000 TCR beta sequences were associated with specific HLA alleles at a false discovery rate of 0.05. V-gene and J-gene trimming of TCR beta chains was associated with a missense DCLRE1C variant in a later genetic analysis, and the association was replicated in an independent cohort.

Looking up the germline V gene (reference sequence) yields CDR1 DFQATT and CDR2 SNEGSKA. The CDR3 contains 11 residues, cysteine and phenylalanine counted. Only CDR3 DNA remains: 33 bases, in frame from the first base. Clipping removes 2 bases from V and 13 bases from J, with 7 as the unmatched junction base count. The sequence was obtained from a man aged 35 to 55 in good health and CMV-seronegative. The sample taken for sequencing was PBMCs. This chain joins TRBV20-1 to TRBJ1-2, and 7 junctional nucleotides match TRBD1. Read as DNA, the sequence is TGCAGTGCTAGATCGGGACAGCCGGGCACCTTC. It translates to CSARSGQPGTF.